This T cell receptor beta chain came from a study of PD-1 blockade in classical Hodgkin lymphoma. The trim removed 2 bases at V and 5 bases at J, leaving 7 bases unmatched. Per the germline V gene, CDR1 is MNHNS and CDR2 is SASEGT. The CDR3 sequence is 15 residues long. Every single patient, without exception, relapsed after autologous stem cell transplantation, and brentuximab vedotin exposure varied. This table comes from immunoSEQ multiplex PCR, and its TCRdb copy is limited to in-frame clones, with some not included. Found here are about 32,000 clones, 82% of them singletons; the top ten hold about 32%.

The specimen was peripheral blood mononuclear cells (PBMCs), collected at baseline. The chain carries TRBV6-1 and TRBJ2-7, with TRBD1 identical over 9 bases. This clonotype was obtained from a human donor with classical Hodgkin lymphoma. The DNA for the CDR3 is TGTGCCAGCAGTGAACCGGGACAGGGCACCGACGAGCAGTACTTC. Translated, it gives CASSEPGQGTDEQYF.